This is a list of T cell receptor beta chains from one sample in a study of blood T cell repertoires in COVID-19. The table came from immunoSEQ multiplex PCR; TCRdb's copy has only in-frame clones and leaves some out. The sample lists 98,000 or so clones; about nine tenths were seen once. The sequenced sample was peripheral blood. The receptors originated from a man aged 50-59 years with acute or convalescent COVID-19. The CDR3 runs from the conserved cysteine through the conserved F or W. Fields, in order: CDR3 protein, CDR3 DNA, V gene, D gene, J gene, clone size. D genes are given only for firm matches. Some rows mark clone size as missing; the rest say once, few, many or name a class of expanded clone.

CSVEDLKSGWYNEQFF | TGCAGCGTTGAAGATCTTAAAAGCGGATGGTACAATGAGCAGTTCTTC | TRBV29-1 | - | TRBJ2-1 | -
CASSRDRDYEQYF | TGTGCCAGCAGCCGCGACAGGGACTACGAGCAGTACTTC | TRBV12-3/TRBV12-4 | TRBD1 | TRBJ2-7 | -
CASSRTGLPEQFF | TGTGCCAGCTCTAGAACGGGACTTCCTGAGCAGTTCTTC | TRBV18 | - | TRBJ2-1 | -
CASRATGHLLQFF | TGTGCCAGCAGGGCCACAGGGCATCTACTCCAGTTCTTC | TRBV12-3/TRBV12-4 | - | TRBJ2-1 | -
CASIRQANTGELFF | TGTGCCAGTATTCGCCAGGCCAACACCGGGGAGCTGTTTTTT | TRBV19 | - | TRBJ2-2 | -
CASSMGSLSNEKLFF | TGTGCCAGTAGTATGGGGAGCCTAAGTAATGAAAAACTGTTTTTT | TRBV19 | - | TRBJ1-4 | -
CASSLGGLAGVNTGELFF | TGTGCCAGCAGCTTGGGGGGACTAGCGGGAGTGAACACCGGGGAGCTGTTTTTT | TRBV7-8 | TRBD2 | TRBJ2-2 | -
CASSLGVGASSYEQYF | TGCGCCAGCAGCTTGGGGGTAGGGGCGAGCTCCTACGAGCAGTACTTC | TRBV5-1 | - | TRBJ2-7 | once
CASSAGTSNNEQFF | TGCGCCAGCAGCGCCGGGACTAGCAACAATGAGCAGTTCTTC | TRBV5-1 | TRBD2 | TRBJ2-1 | -
CASSPTSGNYEQYF | TGTGCCAGCAGCCCGACTAGCGGCAACTACGAGCAGTACTTC | TRBV3-1/TRBV3-2 | TRBD2 | TRBJ2-7 | -
CASSPGTIAYEQYF | TGTGCCAGTAGTCCGGGGACAATAGCCTACGAGCAGTACTTC | TRBV19 | - | TRBJ2-7 | -
CASSARDRGTYEQYF | TGTGCCAGCAGTGCCCGGGACAGGGGTACCTACGAGCAGTACTTC | TRBV27 | TRBD1 | TRBJ2-7 | -
CASSELRTDTQYF | TGTGCCAGCAGTGAACTGCGGACAGATACGCAGTATTTT | TRBV2 | - | TRBJ2-3 | -
CASSQESGTFYEQYF | TGTGCCAGCAGCCAAGAATCAGGGACTTTCTACGAGCAGTACTTC | TRBV3-1/TRBV3-2 | - | TRBJ2-7 | -
CASRLAGQTGELFF | TGTGCCAGCCGACTAGCGGGGCAGACCGGGGAGCTGTTTTTT | TRBV6-5 | TRBD2 | TRBJ2-2 | -
CATSRPLPWGQANYGYTF | TGTGCCACCAGCAGACCTCTCCCCTGGGGACAGGCAAACTATGGCTACACCTTC | TRBV15 | TRBD1 | TRBJ1-2 | once
CASSEEGTAPDTQYF | TGTGCCAGCAGTGAGGAGGGGACGGCCCCAGATACGCAGTATTTT | TRBV7-2 | - | TRBJ2-3 | -
CASSFDSRAYEQYF | TGTGCCAGCAGCTTTGACTCCAGAGCCTACGAGCAGTACTTC | TRBV7-2 | - | TRBJ2-7 | -
CSATDRGLGYGYTF | TGCAGCGCTACCGACAGGGGGCTCGGCTATGGCTACACCTTC | TRBV29-1 | TRBD1 | TRBJ1-2 | -
CAWGGTAVSGANVLTF | TGTGCCTGGGGCGGGACAGCAGTCTCTGGGGCCAACGTCCTGACTTTC | TRBV30 | - | TRBJ2-6 | -
CASSPNTLEQYF | TGTGCCAGCAGTCCCAACACCCTCGAGCAGTACTTC | TRBV28 | - | TRBJ2-7 | once
CAANLVGYTF | TGTGCCGCCAACCTAGTCGGCTACACCTTC | TRBV30 | - | TRBJ1-2 | few
CASSQVGRARGNGYTF | TGCGCCAGCAGCCAAGTCGGGAGGGCCAGGGGTAATGGCTACACCTTC | TRBV4-1 | - | TRBJ1-2 | few
CAWGQGASYGYTF | TGTGCCTGGGGACAGGGGGCATCCTATGGCTACACCTTC | TRBV30 | TRBD1 | TRBJ1-2 | once
CASSPGTGVNEQFF | TGTGCCAGCAGTCCCGGGACAGGGGTCAATGAGCAGTTCTTC | TRBV2 | TRBD1 | TRBJ2-1 | -
CASSVLTSGSRLGTGELFF | TGTGCCAGCAGTGTCCTGACTAGCGGGAGTAGGTTAGGCACCGGGGAGCTGTTTTTT | TRBV27 | TRBD2 | TRBJ2-2 | -
CASTRTGIYEQYF | TGTGCCAGCACCCGGACAGGGATCTACGAGCAGTACTTC | TRBV28 | TRBD1 | TRBJ2-7 | -
CASRLAINTGELFF | TGTGCCAGCCGACTAGCAATCAACACCGGGGAGCTGTTTTTT | TRBV6-5 | TRBD2 | TRBJ2-2 | -
CASTQVGRATEAFF | TGTGCCAGCACGCAAGTGGGCCGAGCCACTGAAGCTTTCTTT | TRBV3-1/TRBV3-2 | - | TRBJ1-1 | -
CASSLDGQGWDQPQHF | TGTGCCAGCAGCTTGGACGGACAGGGTTGGGATCAGCCCCAGCATTTT | TRBV5-6 | TRBD1 | TRBJ1-5 | -
CATSRDLGGAYTGELFF | TGTGCCACCAGCAGAGATCTTGGCGGGGCTTACACCGGGGAGCTGTTTTTT | TRBV15 | - | TRBJ2-2 | -
CASSLVPYGGNEQYF | TGTGCCAGCAGCTTAGTACCATATGGGGGGAACGAGCAGTACTTC | TRBV5-5 | - | TRBJ2-7 | -
CASSQGGGAWELFF | TGTGCCAGCAGCCAAGGAGGAGGGGCATGGGAACTGTTTTTT | TRBV3-1/TRBV3-2 | - | TRBJ1-4 | -
CASSLTGYYEQYF | TGTGCCAGCAGCTTGACGGGATACTACGAGCAGTACTTC | TRBV5-4 | - | TRBJ2-7 | -
CASSAGGIPEAFF | TGTGCCAGCAGCGCTGGGGGGATACCTGAAGCTTTCTTT | TRBV9 | - | TRBJ1-1 | few
CASQGFGNQPQHF | TGTGCCAGCCAGGGTTTCGGCAATCAGCCCCAGCATTTT | TRBV7-9 | - | TRBJ1-5 | -
CASSPGQGAYEQYF | TGTGCCAGCAGCCCTGGACAGGGGGCCTACGAGCAGTACTTC | TRBV5-4 | TRBD1 | TRBJ2-7 | once
CATSVRTASTGELFF | TGTGCCACCAGTGTCAGGACAGCCTCGACCGGGGAGCTGTTTTTT | TRBV24-1 | - | TRBJ2-2 | -
CASSLGSGFQETQYF | TGTGCCAGCAGCCTCGGATCGGGTTTCCAAGAGACCCAGTACTTC | TRBV11-3 | - | TRBJ2-5 | -
CASSPQTGISSYTF | TGTGCCAGCTCACCACAGACAGGCATCAGTAGCTACACCTTC | TRBV18 | - | TRBJ1-2 | -
CASSQGRGRPLHF | TGCGCCAGCAGTCAAGGCAGGGGGAGACCCCTCCACTTT | TRBV23-1 | TRBD1 | TRBJ1-6 | -
CASSLEETQYF | TGTGCCAGCTCACTAGAAGAGACCCAGTACTTC | TRBV11-2 | - | TRBJ2-5 | -
CASARTGSWQYF | TGTGCCAGCGCCCGGACAGGCTCTTGGCAGTACTTC | TRBV6-5 | TRBD1 | TRBJ2-7 | -
CASSLNGGGETQYF | TGCGCCAGCAGCTTGAATGGGGGCGGGGAGACCCAGTACTTC | TRBV5-1 | - | TRBJ2-5 | -
CASSWGQGKGANVLTF | TGTGCCAGCAGCTGGGGACAGGGGAAAGGGGCCAACGTCCTGACTTTC | TRBV7-9 | TRBD1 | TRBJ2-6 | -
CATSEAMNTEAFF | TGTGCCACCAGTGAGGCCATGAACACTGAAGCTTTCTTT | TRBV24-1 | - | TRBJ1-1 | once
CASSGPGQGSYEQYF | TGTGCCAGCAGCGGGCCGGGACAGGGTTCCTACGAGCAGTACTTC | TRBV5-4 | TRBD1 | TRBJ2-7 | -